This entry lists 6 T cell receptor beta chains sequenced from one sample in a study of T cell changes during pregnancy in multiple sclerosis. Some clones are missing from TCRdb's copy, which holds only in-frame ones; the method was immunoSEQ multiplex PCR. Among tens of thousands of clones listed, over 90% were seen once. Sequences were derived from peripheral blood, sampled after pregnancy. These receptor sequences come from a female donor with multiple sclerosis, enrolled in a pregnancy study.

This rearrangement joins TRBV4-2 to TRBJ1-2; 12 positions match TRBD1. The CDR3 consists of 15 residues. Germline loops: CDR1 LGHNA, CDR2 YNFKEQ. Trimming at V came to 3 bases and at J to 6 bases, leaving 5 bases not matched to a gene. CDR3 DNA sequence: TGTGCCAGCAGCCAGCCGGGACAGGGGGCTAATGGCTACACCTTC. This translates into CASSQPGQGANGYTF.

This clone was counted a single time. The CDR3 nucleotides read TGTGCCAGCAGTTACGGCGGATCTCAGCCCCAGCATTTT. Protein sequence: CASSYGGSQPQHF. The chain uses TRBV6-5 and TRBJ1-5, with D hard to call. V lost 2 bases and J 6 bases, leaving 8 bases between the germline ends. In germline, CDR1 is MNHEY, CDR2 SVGAGI. CDR3 length: 13 amino acids.

In DNA, the CDR3 is TGCGCCAGGGCCGGGGAGGGCTGCACCGGGGAGCTGTTTTTT. Its protein product is CARAGEGCTGELFF. The chain couples TRBV23-1 to TRBJ2-2; 7 bases are a match to TRBD2. TRBV23-1 is reported as an ORF; its role is uncertain. Trimming at V came to 9 bases and at J to 4 bases, leaving 8 bases not matched to a gene. The CDR3 extends over 14 amino acids.

This chain connects TRBV2 to TRBJ2-7; possibly TRBD2 for D (7 bases). V was trimmed by 8 bases and J by 0 bases, leaving 14 bases between them. Germline V lookup: CDR1 SNHLY, CDR2 FYNNEI. CDR3 length equals 14 residues. The CDR3 DNA follows: TGTGCCAGCCTGAGGGGGGGAAGCTCCTACGAGCAGTACTTC. This gives the protein CASLRGGSSYEQYF.

The CDR3 region has the DNA TGCGCCAGCAGCTGGACAGGTCCAGATGAAAAACTGTTTTTT. Encoded protein: CASSWTGPDEKLFF. V and J are TRBV5-1 and TRBJ1-4; 7 nucleotides match TRBD1. From germline, CDR1 is SGHRS and CDR2 YFSETQ. V was clipped by 3 bases and J by 6 bases; unmatched bases: 5. The CDR3 consists of 14 residues.

The rearrangement links TRBV6-6 to TRBJ1-2; D might be TRBD1 (5 bases). Germline V gene lookup returns CDR1 MNHNY and CDR2 SVGAGI (reference sequence). V lost 6 bases to trimming and J lost 4 bases, with 15 bases between them. The CDR3 totals 14 residues. Here the CDR3 reads CASRGLGGGYGYTF. CDR3 bases: TGTGCCAGCAGGGGACTGGGAGGTGGCTATGGCTACACCTTC.